These T cell receptor beta chains were read from a single sample in a study of cytomegalovirus exposure and HLA in healthy donors. Profiled with immunoSEQ multiplex PCR; TCRdb holds only in-frame clones, not every one. The sample shows 150,000 to 200,000 clones, around 86% of them seen only once. The sequencing input was PBMCs. These receptors came from a woman aged 18-35 years in good health and CMV-seronegative. CDR3s include the opening cysteine and the closing phenylalanine or tryptophan. A D gene is named only where the DNA matches it firmly. Rows may omit the clone size; those that give it use once, few, many or a size class.

TRBV5-5	TRBJ2-1	TRBD1	-	TGTGCCAGCAGTCAGGGGGCTAGCACGGTCGATGAGCAGTTCTTC	CASSQGASTVDEQFF
TRBV6-5	TRBJ2-1	-	-	TGTGCCAGCAGTTGGGAGAGGCGGGGTATAGTCTTC	CASSWERRGIVF
TRBV10-3	TRBJ1-1	-	-	TGTGCCATCACAGTGAGCAGCGACGGGAACACTGAAGCTTTCTTT	CAITVSSDGNTEAFF
TRBV9	TRBJ2-7	TRBD1	-	TGTGCCAGCAGCGTAGATTCCCGGACAGGGGAGGGGGAGCGGCAGTACTTC	CASSVDSRTGEGERQYF
TRBV6-1	TRBJ2-4	TRBD1	-	TGTGCCAGCAGTGTATGGACAGGGAGTGTGTCCAAAAACATTCAGTACTTC	CASSVWTGSVSKNIQYF
TRBV7-6	TRBJ2-5	TRBD2	-	TGTGCCAGCAGCTCCTTAGCGGGGGGGTTGTTGGAGACCCAGTACTTC	CASSSLAGGLLETQYF
TRBV6-5	TRBJ1-2	-	-	TGTGCCAGCAGTTACGTGGGAGGGGAAAACTATGGCTACACCTTC	CASSYVGGENYGYTF
TRBV2	TRBJ2-5	-	-	TGTGCCAGCCTTGGGGGGAAAGAGACCCAGTACTTC	CASLGGKETQYF
TRBV6-4	TRBJ1-6	-	-	TGTGCCAGCAGTGACTTCCCGAGAAATTCACCCCTCCACTTT	CASSDFPRNSPLHF
TRBV5-1	TRBJ2-6	-	-	TGCGCCAGCAGCTTGGCCCAGGCTGGGGCCAACGTCCTGACTTTC	CASSLAQAGANVLTF
TRBV19	TRBJ2-2	TRBD1	-	TGTGCCAGTAGGATACCGGGACAGGGGGCGCCGAACACCGGGGAGCTGTTTTTT	CASRIPGQGAPNTGELFF
TRBV6-4	TRBJ2-7	TRBD2	-	TGTGCCAGCAGTGAGACTAGCGGGACCTACGAGCAGTACTTC	CASSETSGTYEQYF
TRBV5-5	TRBJ1-1	TRBD1	once	TGTGCCAGCAGCTTCGCAGGGGGCATAATGAACACTGAAGCTTTCTTT	CASSFAGGIMNTEAFF
TRBV10-3	TRBJ1-1	TRBD1	-	TGTGCCATCAAACCGGGACAGGGGACTGGTGACCTCGCTGAAGCTTTCTTT	CAIKPGQGTGDLAEAFF
TRBV5-6	TRBJ2-7	TRBD1	-	TGTGCCAGCAGCTTGTCCCCCGGGACAGGTGGCAACGAGCAGTACTTC	CASSLSPGTGGNEQYF
TRBV19	TRBJ1-2	TRBD1	once	TGTGCCAGTAGTCCTCCCCGACAGGGGGGGATTGGCGGCTACACCTTC	CASSPPRQGGIGGYTF
TRBV5-1	TRBJ2-5	-	-	TGCGCCAGCAGCTTTGGGCGGGGACAAGAGACCCAGTACTTC	CASSFGRGQETQYF
TRBV10-1	TRBJ2-7	TRBD2	-	TGCGCCAGCAGTGAAAGCAGTAGCGGGAGAGGCTACGAGCAGTACTTC	CASSESSSGRGYEQYF
TRBV5-6	TRBJ1-1	-	-	TGTGCCAGCAGGGTTCGGGGGAACACTGAAGCTTTCTTT	CASRVRGNTEAFF
TRBV5-4	TRBJ2-1	TRBD2	-	TGTGCCAGCAGCCCTACTAGCGGGGGGGGGCGGACGAGGAATGAGCAGTTCTTC	CASSPTSGGGRTRNEQFF
TRBV5-6	TRBJ2-4	-	-	TGTGCCAGCAGCTCCCTGGACAGAAAAAACATTCAGTACTTC	CASSSLDRKNIQYF
TRBV18	TRBJ2-7	TRBD2	few	TGTGCCAGCTCGTCACTAGCGGGCAGCTCCTACGAGCAGTACTTC	CASSSLAGSSYEQYF
TRBV4-1	TRBJ2-1	TRBD2	once	TGCGCCAGCAGCCAAGTGGATTTGGGGTGGCGGGGGGGCAATGAGCAGTTCTTC	CASSQVDLGWRGGNEQFF
TRBV27	TRBJ2-1	-	-	TGTGCCAGCAGGACAAGGGAGACTAGGGTATCCAATGAGCAGTTCTTC	CASRTRETRVSNEQFF
TRBV4-2	TRBJ1-2	-	-	TGTGCCAGCAGCCCGTCTGACAACGATAACTATGGCTACACCTTC	CASSPSDNDNYGYTF
TRBV5-1	TRBJ1-3	-	few	TGCGCCAGCAGCTTGGCCGAGACAGGAAACACCATATATTTT	CASSLAETGNTIYF